This TCR beta chain was profiled in a study of blood T cell repertoires in COVID-19. This CDR3 has 14 amino acids. Per germline, CDR1 SQVTM and CDR2 ANQGSEA. The ends were cut back, 4 bases at V and 0 bases at J, with 10 bases in the middle. Sequencing was performed with immunoSEQ multiplex PCR; in TCRdb, only in-frame clones are kept and a portion is missing. This sample has about 230,000 clones, with roughly 85% found just once. Input material: peripheral blood. The chain couples TRBV29-1 to TRBJ2-1; D call uncertain. This TCR derives from a woman between 70 and 85 years old with active or convalescent COVID-19. The CDR3 here is CSVADMSSYNEQFF. Written as DNA, the CDR3 is TGCAGCGTTGCAGACATGAGCTCCTACAATGAGCAGTTCTTC.